This TCR beta chain was sequenced during a study of cytomegalovirus exposure and HLA in healthy donors. The length of the CDR3 is 13 residues. The germline gives CDR1 KGHSH, CDR2 LQKENI. The junction had 0 bases not matched to a gene; V was cut back by 5 bases and J by 0 bases. The PCR was carried out with 60 Vbeta primers and 13 Jbeta primers. The data were produced by immunoSEQ multiplex PCR, yet TCRdb's version contains in-frame clones alone and is incomplete. Of about 140,000 clones in the sample, 61% were seen once. What was sequenced was PBMCs. The chain uses TRBV18 and TRBJ1-1; 7 nucleotides align to TRBD1. This TCR was sampled from a male donor in good health and CMV-seronegative. This CDR3 is CASSGQVNTEAFF. The DNA of the CDR3 is TGTGCCAGCTCAGGACAGGTGAACACTGAAGCTTTCTTT.